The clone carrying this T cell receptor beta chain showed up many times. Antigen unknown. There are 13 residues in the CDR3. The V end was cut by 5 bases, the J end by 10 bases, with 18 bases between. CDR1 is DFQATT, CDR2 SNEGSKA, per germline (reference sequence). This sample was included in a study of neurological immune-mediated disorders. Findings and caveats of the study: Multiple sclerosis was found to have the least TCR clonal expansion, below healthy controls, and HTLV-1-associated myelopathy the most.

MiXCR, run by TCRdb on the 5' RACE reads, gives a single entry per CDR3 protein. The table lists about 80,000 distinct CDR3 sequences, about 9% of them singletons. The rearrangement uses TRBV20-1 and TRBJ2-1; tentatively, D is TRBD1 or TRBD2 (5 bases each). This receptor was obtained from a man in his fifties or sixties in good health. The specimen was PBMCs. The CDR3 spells CSARSGTRREQFF. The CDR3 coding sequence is TGCAGTGCTCGATCAGGGACCAGGAGAGAGCAGTTCTTC.